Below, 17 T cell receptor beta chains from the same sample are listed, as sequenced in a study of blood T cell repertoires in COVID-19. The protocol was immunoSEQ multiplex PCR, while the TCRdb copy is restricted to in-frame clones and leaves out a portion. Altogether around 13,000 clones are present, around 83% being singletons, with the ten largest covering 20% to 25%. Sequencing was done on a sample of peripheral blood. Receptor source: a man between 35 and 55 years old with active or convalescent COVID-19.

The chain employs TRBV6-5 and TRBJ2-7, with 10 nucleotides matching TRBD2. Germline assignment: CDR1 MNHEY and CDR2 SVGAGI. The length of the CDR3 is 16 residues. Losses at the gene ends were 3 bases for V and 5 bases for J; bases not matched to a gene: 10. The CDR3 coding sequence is TGTGCCAGCAGTTATGGGCTAGCGGGAGATCCCCACGAGCAGTACTTC. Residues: CASSYGLAGDPHEQYF.

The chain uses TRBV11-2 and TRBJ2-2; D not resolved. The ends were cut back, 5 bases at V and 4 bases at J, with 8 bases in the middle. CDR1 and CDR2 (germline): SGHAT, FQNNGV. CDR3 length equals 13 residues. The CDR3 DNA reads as TGTGCCAGCAGCGAGCGCCTCACCGGGGAGCTGTTTTTT. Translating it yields CASSERLTGELFF.

CDR3 protein: CASSPGWRSPLHF. The CDR3, as DNA: TGTGCCAGCAGTCCGGGGTGGCGCTCACCCCTCCACTTT. The chain couples TRBV6-2 or TRBV6-3 to TRBJ1-6; D unresolved. V gave up 5 bases and J gave up 10 bases, with 12 bases separating them. CDR1 and CDR2 from the germline V gene are MNHEY and SVGEGT. This CDR3 has 13 residues.

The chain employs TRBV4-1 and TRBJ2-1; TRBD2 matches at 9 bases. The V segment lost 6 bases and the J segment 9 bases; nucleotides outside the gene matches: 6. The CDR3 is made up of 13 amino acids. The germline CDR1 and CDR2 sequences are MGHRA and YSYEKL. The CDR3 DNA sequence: TGCGCCAGCAGACTGGGACTAGCAGGTGAGCAGTTCTTC. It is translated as CASRLGLAGEQFF.

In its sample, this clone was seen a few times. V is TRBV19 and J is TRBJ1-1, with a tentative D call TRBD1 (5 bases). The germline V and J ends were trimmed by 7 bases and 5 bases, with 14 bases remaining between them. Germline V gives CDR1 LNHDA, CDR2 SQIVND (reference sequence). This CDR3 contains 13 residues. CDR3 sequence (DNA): TGTGCCAGTATGCCGGGACTGTTGACTGAAGCTTTCTTT. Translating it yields CASMPGLLTEAFF.

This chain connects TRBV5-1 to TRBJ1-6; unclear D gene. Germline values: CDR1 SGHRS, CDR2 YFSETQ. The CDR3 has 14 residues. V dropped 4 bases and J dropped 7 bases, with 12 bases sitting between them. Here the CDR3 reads CASSPGGNNSPLHF. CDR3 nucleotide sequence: TGCGCCAGCAGCCCCGGAGGGAACAATTCACCCCTCCACTTT. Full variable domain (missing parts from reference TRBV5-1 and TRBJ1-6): KAGVTQTPRYLIKTRGQQVTLSCSPISGHRSVSWYQQTPGQGLQFLFEYFSETQRNKGNFPGRFSGRQFSNSRSEMNVSTLELGDSALYLCASSPGGNNSPLHFGNGTRLTVT.

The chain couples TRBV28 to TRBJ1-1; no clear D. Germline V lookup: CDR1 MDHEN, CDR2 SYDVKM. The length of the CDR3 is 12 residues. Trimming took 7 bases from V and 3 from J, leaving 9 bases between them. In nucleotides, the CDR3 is TGTGCCAGCACGGGGATGCACACTGAAGCTTTCTTT. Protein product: CASTGMHTEAFF.

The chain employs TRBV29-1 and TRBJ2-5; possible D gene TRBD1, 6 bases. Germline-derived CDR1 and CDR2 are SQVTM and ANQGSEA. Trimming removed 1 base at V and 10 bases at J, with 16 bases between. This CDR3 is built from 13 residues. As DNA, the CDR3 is TGCAGCGTTGAAGTTAGCGTTAGAGGGGGCCAGTACTTC. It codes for CSVEVSVRGGQYF.

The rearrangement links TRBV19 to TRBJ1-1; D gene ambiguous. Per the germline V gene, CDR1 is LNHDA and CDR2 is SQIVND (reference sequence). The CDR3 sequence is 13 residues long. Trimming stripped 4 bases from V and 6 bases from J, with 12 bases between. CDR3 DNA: TGTGCCAGTAGTACAGGACTTTTCGCTGAAGCTTTCTTT. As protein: CASSTGLFAEAFF. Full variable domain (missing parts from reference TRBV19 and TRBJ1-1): DGGITQSPKYLFRKEGQNVTLSCEQNLNHDAMYWYRQDPGQGLRLIYYSQIVNDFQKGDIAEGYSVSREKKESFPLTVTSAQKNPTAFYLCASSTGLFAEAFFGQGTRLTVV.

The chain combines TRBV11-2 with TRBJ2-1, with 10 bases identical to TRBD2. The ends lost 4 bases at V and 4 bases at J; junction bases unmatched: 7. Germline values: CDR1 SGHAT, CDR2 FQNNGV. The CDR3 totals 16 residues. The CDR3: CASSSNSGRGYNEQFF. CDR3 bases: TGTGCCAGCAGCTCGAACAGCGGGAGGGGATACAATGAGCAGTTCTTC. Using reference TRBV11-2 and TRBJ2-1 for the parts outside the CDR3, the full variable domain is EAGVAQSPRYKIIEKRQSVAFWCNPISGHATLYWYQQILGQGPKLLIQFQNNGVVDDSQLPKDRFSAERLKGVDSTLKIQPAKLEDSAVYLCASSSNSGRGYNEQFFGPGTRLTVL.

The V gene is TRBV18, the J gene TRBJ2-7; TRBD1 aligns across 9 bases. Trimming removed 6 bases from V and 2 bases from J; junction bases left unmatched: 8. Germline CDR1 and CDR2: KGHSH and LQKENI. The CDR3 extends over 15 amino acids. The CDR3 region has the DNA TGTGCCAGCTCCCCGGGACAGGGCTTCGCCTACGAGCAGTACTTC. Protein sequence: CASSPGQGFAYEQYF.

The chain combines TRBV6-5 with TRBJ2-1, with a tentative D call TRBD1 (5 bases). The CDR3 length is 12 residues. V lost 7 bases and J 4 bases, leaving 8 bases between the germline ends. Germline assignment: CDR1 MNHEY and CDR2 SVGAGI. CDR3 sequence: CASTQGYNEQFF. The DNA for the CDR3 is TGTGCCAGCACGCAGGGATACAATGAGCAGTTCTTC.

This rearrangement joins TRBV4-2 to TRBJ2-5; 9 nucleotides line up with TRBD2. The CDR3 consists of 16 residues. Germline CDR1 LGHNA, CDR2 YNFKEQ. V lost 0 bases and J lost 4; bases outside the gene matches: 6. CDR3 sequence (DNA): TGTGCCAGCAGCCAAGAAGGCGGGGGGGCCCGAGAGACCCAGTACTTC. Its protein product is CASSQEGGGARETQYF.

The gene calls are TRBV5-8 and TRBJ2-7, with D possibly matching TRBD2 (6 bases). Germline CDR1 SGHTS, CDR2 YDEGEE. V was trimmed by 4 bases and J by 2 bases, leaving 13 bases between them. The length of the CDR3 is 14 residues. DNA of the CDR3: TGTGCCAGCAGCCGGAGTTGGGGGGCCTACGAGCAGTACTTC. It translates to CASSRSWGAYEQYF.

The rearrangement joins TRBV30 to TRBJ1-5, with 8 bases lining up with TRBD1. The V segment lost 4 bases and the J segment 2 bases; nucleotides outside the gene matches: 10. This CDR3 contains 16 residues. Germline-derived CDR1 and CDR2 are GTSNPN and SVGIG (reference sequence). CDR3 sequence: CAWKPRGRGGNQPQHF. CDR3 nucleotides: TGTGCCTGGAAACCCAGGGGGCGGGGAGGCAATCAGCCCCAGCATTTT. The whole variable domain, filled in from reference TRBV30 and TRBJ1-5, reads SQTIHQWPATLVQPVGSPLSLECTVEGTSNPNLYWYRQAAGRGLQLLFYSVGIGQISSEVPQNLSASRPQDRQFILSSKKLLLSDSGFYLCAWKPRGRGGNQPQHFGDGTRLSIL.

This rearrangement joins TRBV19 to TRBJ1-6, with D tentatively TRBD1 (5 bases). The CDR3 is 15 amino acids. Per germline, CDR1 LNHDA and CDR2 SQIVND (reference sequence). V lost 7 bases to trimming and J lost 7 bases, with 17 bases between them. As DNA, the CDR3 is TGTGCCAGTACTCTGGGAAGGGGAGGCAATTCACCCCTCCACTTT. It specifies CASTLGRGGNSPLHF.

CDR3 bases: TGTGCCAGCAGCCGAGTTTACTCTGGGGCCAACGTCCTGACTTTC. Translated, it gives CASSRVYSGANVLTF. The chain has TRBV3-1 (or the pseudogene TRBV3-2) and TRBJ2-6, with D hard to call. Trimming took off 4 bases at V and 0 bases at J, with 7 bases between the two ends. The CDR3 consists of 15 residues. Germline-derived CDR1 and CDR2 are LGHDT and YNNKEL (reference sequence).